This is a list of T cell receptor beta chains from one sample in a study of blood T cell repertoires in COVID-19. Using immunoSEQ multiplex PCR, the repertoire was profiled, and TCRdb retains in-frame clones only, with some absent. The sample lists a few hundred thousand clones; roughly 88% were seen once. The sequencing input was peripheral blood. These receptors were collected from a woman aged 50 to 60 with active or convalescent COVID-19. CDR3s include the opening cysteine and the closing phenylalanine or tryptophan. D genes are given only for firm matches. Where a row states a size, it is once, few, many or the class of an expanded clone; other rows omit it.

cdr3_length j_call v_call clone_size d_call cdr3_aa cdr3_nt
17 TRBJ2-1 TRBV5-4 . . CASSLAAGRSSYNEQFF TGTGCCAGCAGCTTGGCCGCGGGCAGGTCTTCCTACAATGAGCAGTTCTTC
16 TRBJ2-7 TRBV6-5 once TRBD1 CASSLSTGQGNYEQYF TGTGCCAGCAGTTTGTCTACGGGACAGGGAAACTACGAGCAGTACTTC
20 TRBJ1-6 TRBV30 . . CAWSPILPGRGSSYNSPLHF TGTGCCTGGAGTCCCATACTTCCTGGACGGGGGAGCTCCTATAATTCACCCCTCCACTTT
14 TRBJ2-7 TRBV15 . TRBD1 CATSRPDRGNEQYF TGTGCCACCAGCAGACCGGACAGGGGAAACGAGCAGTACTTC
15 TRBJ1-5 TRBV19 . TRBD1 CASSMVQGANQPQHF TGTGCCAGTAGTATGGTGCAGGGGGCGAATCAGCCCCAGCATTTT
16 TRBJ2-3 TRBV7-2 . TRBD2 CASSFPERDLTDTQYF TGTGCCAGCAGCTTCCCGGAGCGGGACTTGACAGATACGCAGTATTTT
15 TRBJ1-2 TRBV5-1 few TRBD1 CASSLDAGTGYGYTF TGCGCCAGCAGCTTGGACGCCGGGACAGGCTATGGCTACACCTTC
13 TRBJ2-7 TRBV5-4 once . CASSSGFTYEQYF TGTGCCAGCAGCTCAGGGTTTACCTACGAGCAGTACTTC
15 TRBJ1-3 TRBV4-2 . . CASSPGLNSGNTIYF TGTGCCAGCAGCCCGGGACTGAACTCTGGAAACACCATATATTTT
15 TRBJ2-2 TRBV5-1 . . CASSPQGLGTGELFF TGCGCCAGCAGCCCACAGGGTTTGGGCACCGGGGAGCTGTTTTTT
17 TRBJ2-7 TRBV7-2 . TRBD2 CASSFSTGGASSYEQYF TGTGCCAGCAGCTTCTCTACGGGAGGTGCCAGCTCCTACGAGCAGTACTTC
21 TRBJ2-1 TRBV4-3 . TRBD1 CASSQSRGDRGTRSSYNEQFF TGCGCCAGCAGCCAAAGTCGGGGGGACAGGGGGACCCGGAGCTCCTACAATGAGCAGTTCTTC
16 TRBJ1-2 TRBV9 . . CASSQGTGLKNYGYTF TGTGCCAGCAGCCAAGGAACGGGGTTAAAAAACTATGGCTACACCTTC
16 TRBJ1-1 TRBV5-1 . . CASSLGTGTMNTEAFF TGCGCCAGCAGCTTGGGCACCGGGACTATGAACACTGAAGCTTTCTTT
17 TRBJ2-1 TRBV3-1/TRBV3-2 once . CASSQDLAGGLNNEQFF TGTGCCAGCAGCCAAGATCTGGCTGGAGGCCTTAACAATGAGCAGTTCTTC
20 TRBJ1-5 TRBV28 . TRBD1 CASSTPRLGQRSPGNQPQHF TGTGCCAGCAGTACTCCCAGGCTGGGACAGAGGTCCCCAGGTAATCAGCCCCAGCATTTT
17 TRBJ1-1 TRBV4-2 . TRBD1 CASSPESNRGDNTEAFF TGTGCCAGCAGCCCAGAAAGCAACAGGGGCGATAACACTGAAGCTTTCTTT
15 TRBJ1-1 TRBV19 . TRBD1 CASSPRQGGNTEAFF TGTGCCAGTAGTCCAAGACAGGGGGGGAACACTGAAGCTTTCTTT
16 TRBJ2-1 TRBV5-1 few TRBD1 CASSTPPGQGGNEQFF TGCGCCAGCAGCACCCCCCCGGGACAGGGTGGCAATGAGCAGTTCTTC
12 TRBJ1-3 TRBV10-3 . . CAITGNGNTIYF TGTGCCATCACCGGGAACGGAAACACCATATATTTT
12 TRBJ2-7 TRBV7-2 . . CASSQGGGEQYF TGTGCCAGCAGCCAAGGGGGGGGCGAGCAGTACTTC
12 TRBJ1-5 TRBV6-5 . . CASRQANQPQHF TGTGCCAGTCGACAGGCTAATCAGCCCCAGCATTTT
16 TRBJ2-2 TRBV24-1 many TRBD2 CATSDFGAGVAGELFF TGTGCCACCAGTGATTTTGGGGCGGGAGTGGCCGGGGAGCTGTTTTTT
14 TRBJ1-2 TRBV6-5 . TRBD1 CASSLGQGIGGYTF TGTGCCAGCAGCTTAGGACAGGGAATAGGGGGCTACACCTTC
13 TRBJ2-7 TRBV6-1 once TRBD1 CASTQDRAYEQYF TGTGCCAGCACCCAGGACAGGGCCTACGAGCAGTACTTC
17 TRBJ1-5 TRBV21-1 . . CASSKESGEVGNQPQHF TGTGCCAGCAGCAAAGAGTCAGGGGAAGTTGGCAATCAGCCCCAGCATTTT
14 TRBJ1-5 TRBV15 . . CATSRDRDKGPQHF TGTGCCACCAGCAGAGATAGGGACAAAGGGCCCCAGCATTTT
14 TRBJ2-3 TRBV7-2 . TRBD2 CASSRNNGGDTQYF TGTGCCAGCAGCCGGAATAACGGGGGGGATACGCAGTATTTT
13 TRBJ1-2 TRBV3-1/TRBV3-2 few TRBD1 CASSQGQGYGYTF TGTGCCAGCAGCCAAGGACAGGGCTATGGCTACACCTTC
13 TRBJ2-7 TRBV19 . TRBD1 CASSIHRGFEQYF TGTGCCAGTAGTATCCACAGGGGGTTTGAGCAGTACTTC
14 TRBJ2-7 TRBV2 . . CASEDSLSSYEQYF TGTGCCAGCGAGGATTCACTGAGCTCCTACGAGCAGTACTTC
19 TRBJ2-7 TRBV6-1 . TRBD1 CASSELRTGARTGSYEQYF TGTGCCAGCAGTGAACTGAGGACAGGGGCCCGTACGGGCTCCTACGAGCAGTACTTC
14 TRBJ2-7 TRBV11-3 . TRBD1 CASSPGQGRGEQYF TGTGCCAGCAGCCCTGGACAGGGGAGAGGCGAGCAGTACTTC
14 TRBJ2-7 TRBV7-9 . . CASSLSSPRYEQYF TGTGCCAGCTCCTTATCGAGCCCCCGCTACGAGCAGTACTTC
15 TRBJ1-2 TRBV6-5 . . CASSYSNPEFYGYTF TGTGCCAGCAGTTACTCGAACCCCGAGTTCTATGGCTACACCTTC
15 TRBJ2-6 TRBV14 . . CASSRFSSGANVLTF TGTGCCAGCAGCCGCTTCAGCTCTGGGGCCAACGTCCTGACTTTC
14 TRBJ2-5 TRBV30 . . CAWSFPQMQETQYF TGTGCCTGGAGCTTCCCACAGATGCAAGAGACCCAGTACTTC
14 TRBJ1-5 TRBV12-5 once TRBD1 CASGTGQGNQPQHF TGTGCTAGTGGGACTGGACAGGGCAATCAGCCCCAGCATTTT
17 TRBJ2-5 TRBV4-3 once TRBD2 CASSQGKGLAVKETQYF TGCGCCAGCAGCCAAGGGAAGGGGCTAGCGGTTAAAGAGACCCAGTACTTC
13 TRBJ2-1 TRBV6-5 . TRBD1 CASRKTGKHEQFF TGTGCCAGCAGGAAGACAGGGAAACATGAGCAGTTCTTC
14 TRBJ1-1 TRBV2 . TRBD1 CASSGRGRNTEAFF TGTGCCAGCAGTGGCAGGGGGCGGAACACTGAAGCTTTCTTT
11 TRBJ2-3 TRBV12-3/TRBV12-4 . . CASSSRNTQYF TGTGCCAGCAGTTCGAGGAATACGCAGTATTTT
16 TRBJ1-5 TRBV28 . TRBD1 CASSSRDRGLGQPQHF TGTGCCAGCAGTTCCAGGGACAGGGGGCTTGGTCAGCCCCAGCATTTT
16 TRBJ1-6 TRBV27 . . CASRSGRKENNSPLHF TGTGCCAGCAGAAGTGGGAGAAAGGAGAATAATTCACCCCTCCACTTT
14 TRBJ2-1 TRBV5-1 . . CASSLEGLQGGQFF TGCGCCAGCAGCTTGGAGGGACTCCAGGGGGGGCAGTTCTTC